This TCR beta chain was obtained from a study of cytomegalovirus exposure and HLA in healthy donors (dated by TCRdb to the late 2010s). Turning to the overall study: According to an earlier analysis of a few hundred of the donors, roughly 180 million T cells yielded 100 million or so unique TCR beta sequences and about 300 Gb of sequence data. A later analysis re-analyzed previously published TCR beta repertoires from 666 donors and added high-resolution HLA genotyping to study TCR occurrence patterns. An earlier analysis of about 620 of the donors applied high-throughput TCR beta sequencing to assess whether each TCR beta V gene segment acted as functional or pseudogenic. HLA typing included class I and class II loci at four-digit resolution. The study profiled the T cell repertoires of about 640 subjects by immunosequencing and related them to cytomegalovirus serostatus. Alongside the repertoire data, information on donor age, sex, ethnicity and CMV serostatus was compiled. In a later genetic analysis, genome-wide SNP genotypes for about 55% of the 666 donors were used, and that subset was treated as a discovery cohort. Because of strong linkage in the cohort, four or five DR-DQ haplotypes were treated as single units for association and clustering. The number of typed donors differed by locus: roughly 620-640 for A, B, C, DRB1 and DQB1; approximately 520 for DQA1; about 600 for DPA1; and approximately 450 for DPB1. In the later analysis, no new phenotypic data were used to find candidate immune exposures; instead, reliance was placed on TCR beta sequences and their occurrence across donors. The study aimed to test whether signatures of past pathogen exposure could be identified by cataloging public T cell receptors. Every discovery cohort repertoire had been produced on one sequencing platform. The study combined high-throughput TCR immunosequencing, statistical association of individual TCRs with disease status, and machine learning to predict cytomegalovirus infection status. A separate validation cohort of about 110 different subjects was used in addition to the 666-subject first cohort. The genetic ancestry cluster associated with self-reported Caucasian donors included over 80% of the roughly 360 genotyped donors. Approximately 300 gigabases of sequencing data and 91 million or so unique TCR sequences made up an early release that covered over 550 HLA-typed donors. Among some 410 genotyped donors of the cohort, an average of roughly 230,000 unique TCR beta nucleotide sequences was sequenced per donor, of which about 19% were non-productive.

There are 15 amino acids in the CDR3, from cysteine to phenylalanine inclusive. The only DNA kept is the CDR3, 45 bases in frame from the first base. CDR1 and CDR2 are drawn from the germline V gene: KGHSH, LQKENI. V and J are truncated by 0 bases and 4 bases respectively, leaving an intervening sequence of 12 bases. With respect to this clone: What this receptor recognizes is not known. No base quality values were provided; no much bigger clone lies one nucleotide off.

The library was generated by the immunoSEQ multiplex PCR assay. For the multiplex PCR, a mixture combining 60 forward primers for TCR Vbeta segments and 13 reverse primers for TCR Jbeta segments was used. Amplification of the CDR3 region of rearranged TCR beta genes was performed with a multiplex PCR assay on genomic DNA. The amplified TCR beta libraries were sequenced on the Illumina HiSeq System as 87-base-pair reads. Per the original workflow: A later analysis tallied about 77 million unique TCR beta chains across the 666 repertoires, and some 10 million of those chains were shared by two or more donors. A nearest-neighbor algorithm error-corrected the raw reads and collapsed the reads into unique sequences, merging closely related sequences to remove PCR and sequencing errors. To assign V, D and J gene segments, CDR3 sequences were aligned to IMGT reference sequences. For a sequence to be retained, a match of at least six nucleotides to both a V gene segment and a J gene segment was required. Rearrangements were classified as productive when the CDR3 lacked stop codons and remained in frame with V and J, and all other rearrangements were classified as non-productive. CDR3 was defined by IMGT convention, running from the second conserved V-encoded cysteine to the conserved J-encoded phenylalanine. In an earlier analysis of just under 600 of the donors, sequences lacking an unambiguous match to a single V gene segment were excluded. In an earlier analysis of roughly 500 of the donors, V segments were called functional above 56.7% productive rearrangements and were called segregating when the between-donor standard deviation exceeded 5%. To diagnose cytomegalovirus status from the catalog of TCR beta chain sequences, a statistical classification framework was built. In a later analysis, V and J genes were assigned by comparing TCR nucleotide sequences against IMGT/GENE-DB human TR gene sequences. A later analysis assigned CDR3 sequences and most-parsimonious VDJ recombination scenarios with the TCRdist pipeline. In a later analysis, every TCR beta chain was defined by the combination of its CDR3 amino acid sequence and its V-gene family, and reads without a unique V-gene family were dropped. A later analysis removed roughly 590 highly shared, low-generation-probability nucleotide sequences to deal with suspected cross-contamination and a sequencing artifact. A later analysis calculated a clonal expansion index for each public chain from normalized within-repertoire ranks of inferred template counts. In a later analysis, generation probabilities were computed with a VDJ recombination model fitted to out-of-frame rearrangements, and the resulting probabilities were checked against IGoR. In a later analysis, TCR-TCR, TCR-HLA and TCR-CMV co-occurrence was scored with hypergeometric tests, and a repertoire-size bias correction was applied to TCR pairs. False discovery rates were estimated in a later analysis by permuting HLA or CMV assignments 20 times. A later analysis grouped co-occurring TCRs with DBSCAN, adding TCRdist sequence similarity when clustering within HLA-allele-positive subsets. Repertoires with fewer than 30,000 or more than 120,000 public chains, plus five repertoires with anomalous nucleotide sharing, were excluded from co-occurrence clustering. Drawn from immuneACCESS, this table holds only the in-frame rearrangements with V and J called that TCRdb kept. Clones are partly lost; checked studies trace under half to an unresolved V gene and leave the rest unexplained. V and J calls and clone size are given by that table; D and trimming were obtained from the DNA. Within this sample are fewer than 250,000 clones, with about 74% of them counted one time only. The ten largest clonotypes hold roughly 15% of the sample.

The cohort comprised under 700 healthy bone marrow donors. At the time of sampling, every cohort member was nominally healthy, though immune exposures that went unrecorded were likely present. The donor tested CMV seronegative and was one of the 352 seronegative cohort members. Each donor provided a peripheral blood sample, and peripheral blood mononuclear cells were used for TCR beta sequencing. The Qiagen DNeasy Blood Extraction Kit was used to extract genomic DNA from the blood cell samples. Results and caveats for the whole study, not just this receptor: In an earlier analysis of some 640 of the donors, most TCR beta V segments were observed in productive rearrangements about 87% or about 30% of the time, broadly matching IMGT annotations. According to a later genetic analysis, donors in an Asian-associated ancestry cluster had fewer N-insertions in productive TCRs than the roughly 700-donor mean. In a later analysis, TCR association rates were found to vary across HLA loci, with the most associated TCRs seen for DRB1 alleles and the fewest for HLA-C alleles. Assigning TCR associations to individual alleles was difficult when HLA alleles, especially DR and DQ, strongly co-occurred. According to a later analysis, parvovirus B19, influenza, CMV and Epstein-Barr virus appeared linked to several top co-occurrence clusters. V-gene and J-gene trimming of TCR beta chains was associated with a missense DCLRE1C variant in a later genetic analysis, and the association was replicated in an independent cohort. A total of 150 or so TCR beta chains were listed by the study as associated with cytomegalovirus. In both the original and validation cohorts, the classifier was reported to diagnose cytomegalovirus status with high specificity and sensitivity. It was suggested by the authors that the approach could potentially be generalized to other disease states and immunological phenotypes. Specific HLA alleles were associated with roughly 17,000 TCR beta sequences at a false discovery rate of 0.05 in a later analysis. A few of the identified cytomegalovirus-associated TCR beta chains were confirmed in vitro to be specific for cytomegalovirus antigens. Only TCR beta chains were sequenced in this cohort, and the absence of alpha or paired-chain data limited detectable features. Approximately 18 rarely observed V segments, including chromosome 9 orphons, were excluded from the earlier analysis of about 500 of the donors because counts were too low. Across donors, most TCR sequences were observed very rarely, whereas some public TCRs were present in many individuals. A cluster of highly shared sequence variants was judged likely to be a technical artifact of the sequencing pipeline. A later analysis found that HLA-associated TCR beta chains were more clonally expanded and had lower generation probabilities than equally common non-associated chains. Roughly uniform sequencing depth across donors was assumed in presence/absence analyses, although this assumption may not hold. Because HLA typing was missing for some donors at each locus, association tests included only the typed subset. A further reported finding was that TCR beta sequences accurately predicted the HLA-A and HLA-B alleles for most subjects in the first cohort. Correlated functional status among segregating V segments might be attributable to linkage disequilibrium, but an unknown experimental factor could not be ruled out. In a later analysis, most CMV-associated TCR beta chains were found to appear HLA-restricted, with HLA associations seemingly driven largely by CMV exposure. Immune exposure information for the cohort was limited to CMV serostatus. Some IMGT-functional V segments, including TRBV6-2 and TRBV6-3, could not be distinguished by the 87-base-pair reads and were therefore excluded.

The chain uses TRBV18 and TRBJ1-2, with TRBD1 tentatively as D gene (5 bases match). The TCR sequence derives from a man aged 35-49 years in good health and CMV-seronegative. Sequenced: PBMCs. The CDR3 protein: CASSPPEGSGYGYTF. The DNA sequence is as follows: TGTGCCAGCTCACCACCGGAGGGGAGTGGCTATGGCTACACCTTC.